Detailed here is one T cell receptor (beta chain). The data are from a study of blood T cell repertoires in COVID-19. Across the study: COVID-19 samples collected from the United States, Italy and Spain covered acute and convalescent phases. Sources were T cells, B-cell-depleted T cells, or PBMCs; the material itself was cDNA or gDNA.

In the study's own analysis: Reference gene primer amplification gave estimated nucleated cell counts. TCRdb's copy holds only in-frame clones and misses some; the assay was immunoSEQ multiplex PCR. The V and J calls and the clone size are those of that table, but D and trimming were determined from the DNA. The sample lists under 130,000 clones, roughly four fifths seen once, with approximately 9% in the top ten. The CDR3 contains 14 residues. Germline values: CDR1 KGHSH, CDR2 LQKENI. Trimming pared 6 bases from V and 1 base from J, leaving 10 bases between. The TCR originated in a woman in her seventies with acute or convalescent COVID-19. The specimen sequenced was peripheral blood. The V and J genes are TRBV18 and TRBJ1-3, with a tentative D call TRBD1 (6 bases). In DNA form, the CDR3 reads TGTGCCAGCTCCCCCGGGACATCTGGAAACACCATATATTTT. This encodes CASSPGTSGNTIYF.